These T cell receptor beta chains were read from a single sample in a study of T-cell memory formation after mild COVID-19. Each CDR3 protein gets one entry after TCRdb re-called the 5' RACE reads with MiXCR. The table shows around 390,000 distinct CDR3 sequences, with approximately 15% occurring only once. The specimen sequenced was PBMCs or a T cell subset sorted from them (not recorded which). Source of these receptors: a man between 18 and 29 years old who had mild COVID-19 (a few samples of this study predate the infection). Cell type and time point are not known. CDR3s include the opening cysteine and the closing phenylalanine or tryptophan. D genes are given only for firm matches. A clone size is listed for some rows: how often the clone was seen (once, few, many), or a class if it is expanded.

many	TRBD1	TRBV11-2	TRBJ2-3	CASSTQGTDTQYF	TGTGCCAGCAGTACACAGGGGACAGATACGCAGTATTTT
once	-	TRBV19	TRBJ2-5	CASRKGPLEETQYF	TGTGCCAGTAGAAAGGGACCCTTGGAAGAGACCCAGTACTTC
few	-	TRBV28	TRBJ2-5	CASSLSGNRQETQYF	TGTGCCAGCAGTTTAAGTGGCAACAGACAAGAGACCCAGTACTTC
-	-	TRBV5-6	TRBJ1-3	CASSLSWTAESNTIYF	TGTGCCAGCAGCTTAAGTTGGACAGCTGAATCAAACACCATATATTTT
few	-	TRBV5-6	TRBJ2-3	CASSPDRRTDTQYF	TGTGCCAGCAGCCCCGACAGGCGCACAGATACGCAGTATTTT
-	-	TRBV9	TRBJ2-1	CASSVSPEFSYDEQFF	TGTGCCAGCAGCGTATCCCCTGAGTTCTCCTACGATGAGCAGTTCTTC
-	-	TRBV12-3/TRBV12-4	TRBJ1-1	CASTQSGAWNTEAFF	TGTGCCAGCACCCAGTCCGGGGCTTGGAACACTGAAGCTTTCTTT
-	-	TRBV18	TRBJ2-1	CASSRDRYNEQFF	TGTGCCAGCTCCCGGGACCGCTACAATGAGCAGTTCTTC
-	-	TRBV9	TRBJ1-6	CASSESGGPLHF	TGTGCCAGCAGCGAGTCTGGGGGGCCCCTCCACTTT
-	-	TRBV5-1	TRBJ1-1	CASSLIQPDTEAFF	TGCGCCAGCAGCTTGATCCAGCCAGACACTGAAGCTTTCTTT
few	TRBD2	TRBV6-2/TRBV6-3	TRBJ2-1	CASRTVGLANYNEQFF	TGTGCCAGCAGAACGGTGGGACTAGCGAACTACAATGAGCAGTTCTTC
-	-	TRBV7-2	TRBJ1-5	CASRLGDQPQHF	TGTGCCAGCAGGTTAGGGGACCAGCCCCAGCATTTT
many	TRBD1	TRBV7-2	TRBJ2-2	CASSQTGAGTGELFF	TGTGCCAGCAGCCAGACAGGGGCGGGCACCGGGGAGCTGTTTTTT
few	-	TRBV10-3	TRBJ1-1	CAISEQENTEAFF	TGTGCCATCAGCGAGCAGGAGAACACTGAAGCTTTCTTT
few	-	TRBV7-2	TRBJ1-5	CASSRVGSNQPQHF	TGTGCCAGCAGCCGAGTGGGTAGCAATCAGCCCCAGCATTTT
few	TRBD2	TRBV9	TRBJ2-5	CASSVVSGDQETQYF	TGTGCCAGCAGCGTAGTTAGCGGGGACCAAGAGACCCAGTACTTC
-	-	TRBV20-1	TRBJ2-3	CSAPTSTDTQYF	TGCAGTGCGCCGACTAGCACAGATACGCAGTATTTT
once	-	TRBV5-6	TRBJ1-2	CASSSRQIYGYTF	TGTGCCAGCAGTTCGAGACAGATTTATGGCTACACCTTC
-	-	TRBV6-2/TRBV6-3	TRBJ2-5	CAIRPAIQETQYF	TGTGCCATCCGCCCGGCTATACAAGAGACCCAGTACTTC
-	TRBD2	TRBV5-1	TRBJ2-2	CASSGGERTAELFF	TGCGCCAGCAGCGGGGGGGAGCGAACCGCGGAGCTGTTTTTT
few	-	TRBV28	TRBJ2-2	CASFQDGNTGELFF	TGTGCCAGCTTCCAGGACGGTAACACCGGGGAGCTGTTTTTT
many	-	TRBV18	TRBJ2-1	CASSPDRSYNEQFF	TGTGCCAGCTCCCCCGACAGGTCCTACAATGAGCAGTTCTTC
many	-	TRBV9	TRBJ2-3	CASSVGGYTDTQYF	TGTGCCAGCAGCGTAGGGGGATACACAGATACGCAGTATTTT
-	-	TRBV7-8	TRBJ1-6	CASSLALRSPLHF	TGTGCCAGCAGCCTTGCTCTTAGGTCACCCCTCCACTTT
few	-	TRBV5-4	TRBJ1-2	CASSLPDSYGYTF	TGTGCCAGCAGCCTCCCGGACAGCTATGGCTACACCTTC
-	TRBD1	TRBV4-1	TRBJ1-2	CASSQGTGSGYGYTF	TGCGCCAGCAGCCAAGGGACAGGGTCGGGCTATGGCTACACCTTC
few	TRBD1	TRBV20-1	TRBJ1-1	CSARAGGPNTEAFF	TGCAGTGCTAGGGCAGGGGGCCCGAACACTGAAGCTTTCTTT
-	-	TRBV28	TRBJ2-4	CASSLKPENIQYF	TGTGCCAGCAGTTTAAAGCCAGAAAACATTCAGTACTTC
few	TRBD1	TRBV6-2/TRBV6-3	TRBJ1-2	CASSLGTVWDGYTF	TGTGCCAGCAGCCTCGGGACAGTTTGGGATGGCTACACCTTC
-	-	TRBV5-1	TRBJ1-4	CASSYREGEKLFF	TGCGCCAGCAGCTACAGGGAGGGGGAAAAACTGTTTTTT
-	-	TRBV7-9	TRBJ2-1	CASSAGNLYNEQFF	TGTGCCAGCAGCGCCGGGAACCTATACAATGAGCAGTTCTTC